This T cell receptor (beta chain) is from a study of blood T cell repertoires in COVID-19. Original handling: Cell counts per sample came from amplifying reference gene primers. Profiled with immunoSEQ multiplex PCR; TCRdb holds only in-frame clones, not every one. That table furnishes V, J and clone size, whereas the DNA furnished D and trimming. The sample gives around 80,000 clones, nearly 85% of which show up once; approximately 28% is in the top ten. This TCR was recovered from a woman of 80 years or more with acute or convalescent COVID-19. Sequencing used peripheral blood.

The CDR3 reads CASSYRGNTGELFF. CDR3 sequence (DNA): TGTGCCAGCAGTTATAGAGGGAACACCGGGGAGCTGTTTTTT. The rearrangement links TRBV6-2 or TRBV6-3 to TRBJ2-2; D unresolved. The CDR3 is made up of 14 amino acids. The V gene lost 3 bases and the J gene lost 1 base, with 6 bases spanning the gap. Germline V gene lookup returns CDR1 MNHEY and CDR2 SVGEGT.